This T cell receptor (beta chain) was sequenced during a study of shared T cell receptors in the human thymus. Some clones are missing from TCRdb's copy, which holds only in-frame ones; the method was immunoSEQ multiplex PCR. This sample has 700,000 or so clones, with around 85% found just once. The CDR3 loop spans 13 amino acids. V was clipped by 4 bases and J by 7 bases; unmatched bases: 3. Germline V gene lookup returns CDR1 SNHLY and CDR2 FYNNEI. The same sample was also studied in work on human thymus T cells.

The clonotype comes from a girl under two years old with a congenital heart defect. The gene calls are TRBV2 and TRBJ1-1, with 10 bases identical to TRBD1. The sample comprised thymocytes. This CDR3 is CASSGRDRGEAFF. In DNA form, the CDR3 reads TGTGCCAGCAGTGGCCGGGACAGGGGTGAAGCTTTCTTT.